Listed below are T cell receptor beta chains from one sample, sequenced in a study of Ad26.COV2.S vaccination and SARS-CoV-2 variants. This table comes from immunoSEQ multiplex PCR, and its TCRdb copy is limited to in-frame clones, with some not included. Of 380,000 or so clones in the sample, about four fifths are singletons; the top ten hold approximately 7%. Material: peripheral blood, obtained in a trial of Ad26.COV2.S vaccine versus placebo. These receptors all come from a person between 18 and 65 years old who received the Ad26.COV2.S COVID-19 vaccine or a placebo. CDR3s leave out the opening cysteine and the closing phenylalanine or tryptophan. Where a row states a size, it is once, few, many or the class of an expanded clone; other rows omit it.

j_gene	v_gene	abundance	CDR3aa
TRBJ1-1	TRBV5-1	-	ASSLGQGHTLNTEAF
TRBJ2-5	TRBV18	-	ASSPGTSWNQETQY
TRBJ2-3	TRBV30	-	AWNRQSSTWADTQY
TRBJ2-7	TRBV6-6	many	ASSLPVGTSPEQY
TRBJ2-7	TRBV6-6	once	ATQGSGYEQY
TRBJ2-7	TRBV5-1	-	ASSSLERYEQY
TRBJ2-5	TRBV6-1	-	ASSEVPGQGRETQY
TRBJ2-1	TRBV29-1	-	SVTHLTNEQF
TRBJ2-6	TRBV5-1	-	ASSASLSGANVLT
TRBJ1-6	TRBV7-9	-	ASSTRDRVWSNSPLH
TRBJ1-4	TRBV5-1	-	ASSVRDRVGEKLF
TRBJ1-4	TRBV5-6	-	ASSTTGSGEKLF
TRBJ2-7	TRBV18	-	ASSPPGLTGGNSYEQY
TRBJ1-2	TRBV6-1	-	ASSEWRALNVYGYT
TRBJ2-3	TRBV5-1	-	ASSFLGGPTDTQY
TRBJ2-1	TRBV12-2	-	ASRLKFGTKRSSEQF
TRBJ2-1	TRBV30	-	AWSVGAGDYNEQF
TRBJ2-2	TRBV5-1	-	ASSYNTGELF
TRBJ1-2	TRBV7-9	few	ASSASGEGSVGYPGYT
TRBJ2-7	TRBV18	-	ASSPLEGSYEQY
TRBJ1-1	TRBV18	-	ASSRGASTEAF
TRBJ2-7	TRBV7-3	-	ASSLKRTTEQY
TRBJ2-7	TRBV18	once	ASSSYSLGNDEQY
TRBJ1-2	TRBV3-1/TRBV3-2	-	ASSEYSAGYT
TRBJ2-5	TRBV7-2	once	ASSFLAGAGETQY
TRBJ2-3	TRBV19	-	ASSIELRLGTDTQY
TRBJ1-2	TRBV30	once	AWSMGGGYT
TRBJ2-7	TRBV7-2	-	ASRITRGSSYEQY
TRBJ1-1	TRBV5-4	-	ASSTQGLGHTEAF
TRBJ1-1	TRBV18	-	ASSATVMNTEAF
TRBJ2-6	TRBV9	-	ASSVARGPGANVLT
TRBJ1-6	TRBV6-2/TRBV6-3	-	ASSYAGDIGSPLH
TRBJ2-2	TRBV6-5	-	ASSRLELTGELF
TRBJ2-3	TRBV11-3	-	ASARIGRTDTQY